A single sample is the source of the 27 T cell receptor beta chains below, sequenced in a study of neurological immune-mediated disorders. One entry per CDR3 protein, called by TCRdb with MiXCR from the 5' RACE reads. The sample has some 53,000 distinct CDR3 sequences; roughly 17% are singletons. The material sequenced was PBMCs. The receptors stem from a man in his fifties or sixties in good health.

There are many counts of this clonotype. The chain couples TRBV5-1 to TRBJ1-5; 7 bases match TRBD1. Germline assignment: CDR1 SGHRS and CDR2 YFSETQ. V was clipped by 3 bases and J by 4 bases; unmatched bases: 4. The CDR3 runs to 14 residues. The DNA of the CDR3 is TGCGCCAGCAGCTCCGGGACAGATAATCAGCCCCAGCATTTT. It encodes CASSSGTDNQPQHF.

This clonotype appeared many times. This chain links TRBV5-1 with TRBJ2-3, with no clear D. The V end lost 2 bases, the J end lost 2 bases, and 9 bases lay between the germline ends. The CDR3 totals 14 residues. Looked up from germline, CDR1 is SGHRS and CDR2 is YFSETQ. The CDR3 DNA reads as TGCGCCAGCAGCTTAGTAGCACCCACAGATACGCAGTATTTT. It yields the protein CASSLVAPTDTQYF.

There are many counts of this clonotype. The chain is built from TRBV7-2 and TRBJ2-5; D may be TRBD2 (7 bases). V lost 1 base and J lost 6, with 9 bases in between. The CDR3 covers 13 residues. Per germline, CDR1 SGHTA and CDR2 FQGNSA. CDR3 nucleotide sequence: TGTGCCAGCAGCTTAGAGGGGGGGCAGACCCAGTACTTC. This sequence encodes CASSLEGGQTQYF.

This clonotype has at least ten counts. J is TRBJ2-5 and V is TRBV12-3 or TRBV12-4, with unresolved D. V was trimmed by 5 bases and J by 5 bases, leaving 18 bases between them. This CDR3 has 15 amino acids. This CDR3 reads CASSLREVLRETQYF. CDR3 DNA: TGTGCCAGCAGTCTTAGAGAGGTCCTACGGGAGACCCAGTACTTC.

This clonotype was seen many times. The rearrangement links TRBV20-1 to TRBJ2-1, with TRBD2 matching over 9 bases. V shed 3 bases, J shed 7 bases, and the junction held 10 bases outside the gene matches. This CDR3 is 15 amino acids long. The V gene's germline CDR1 is DFQATT and CDR2 SNEGSKA (reference sequence). This chain's CDR3 is CSASSAGTSKNEQFF. As DNA, the CDR3 is TGCAGTGCTAGTTCCGCCGGGACTAGCAAAAATGAGCAGTTCTTC.

The table lists this clonotype with a few counts. The gene calls are TRBV18 and TRBJ2-7; 8 nucleotides align to TRBD2. V lost 6 bases and J lost 4; bases outside the gene matches: 8. This CDR3 has 14 residues. Looked up from germline, CDR1 is KGHSH and CDR2 is LQKENI. The CDR3 region is CASSLRSGSYEQYF. In DNA form, the CDR3 reads TGTGCCAGCTCCCTTAGGAGCGGGAGTTACGAGCAGTACTTC.

The sample holds a few counts of this clonotype. CDR3 in DNA: TGTGCCAGCAGCTTAGCGCGGCTAGCGGGAGGATTAAATGAGCAGTTCTTC. The encoded protein is CASSLARLAGGLNEQFF. The rearrangement links TRBV7-2 to TRBJ2-1; 11 nucleotides line up with TRBD2. Germline V gene lookup returns CDR1 SGHTA and CDR2 FQGNSA. The CDR3 consists of 17 residues. V lost 0 bases and J lost 7; bases outside the gene matches: 8.

This clonotype was recorded many times. This chain links TRBV7-2 with TRBJ2-1; perhaps TRBD2 as D (6 bases). Trimming shortened V by 1 base and J by 6 bases, and 13 bases separated the two germline ends. From germline, CDR1 is SGHTA and CDR2 FQGNSA. CDR3 length: 15 amino acids. The CDR3 spells CASSLGLLGGNEQFF. The CDR3 DNA is TGTGCCAGCAGCTTAGGGCTACTCGGGGGCAATGAGCAGTTCTTC.

This clonotype has ten or more counts. The chain links TRBV2 to TRBJ2-1, with no clear D. This CDR3 is 11 amino acids long. CDR1 SNHLY and CDR2 FYNNEI come from the germline V gene. V lost 3 bases and J 4 bases, leaving 1 base between the germline ends. Here the CDR3 reads CASSEYNEQFF. The CDR3 DNA is TGTGCCAGCAGTGAGTACAATGAGCAGTTCTTC.

In this sample, this clonotype turned up many times. V gene TRBV5-5 combines with J gene TRBJ2-3, with TRBD2 matching over 7 bases. The germline V gene encodes CDR1 SGHKS and CDR2 YYEKEE (reference sequence). The J segment lost 8 bases and the V segment lost 1 base, leaving 7 bases of the junction unmatched. The CDR3 sequence is 14 residues long. DNA of the CDR3: TGTGCCAGCAGCTTGACGATGGGAGGGGCTACGCAGTATTTT. Residues: CASSLTMGGATQYF.

This clonotype was observed at least ten times. This chain uses TRBV28 with TRBJ1-4; D not resolved. The V end lost 8 bases, the J end lost 6 bases, and 16 bases lay between the germline ends. Germline V gives CDR1 MDHEN, CDR2 SYDVKM. The CDR3 runs 14 residues. The CDR3 DNA follows: TGTGCCAGCGCCTCCGCGGGCTCAGATGAAAAACTGTTTTTT. It specifies CASASAGSDEKLFF. Full variable domain (remainder filled in from reference TRBV28 and TRBJ1-4): DVKVTQSSRYLVKRTGEKVFLECVQDMDHENMFWYRQDPGLGLRLIYFSYDVKMKEKGDIPEGYSVSREKKERFSLILESASTNQTSMYLCASASAGSDEKLFFGSGTQLSVL.

The sample holds many counts of this clonotype. The CDR3 bases are TGTGCCAGCAGAAGGGGTAGGGAGATTACTGAAGCTTTCTTT. Its translation is CASRRGREITEAFF. The rearrangement links TRBV12-3 or TRBV12-4 to TRBJ1-1; D is perhaps TRBD1 (5 bases). This CDR3 region has 14 residues. The V end lost 6 bases, the J end lost 5 bases, and 16 bases lay between the germline ends.

This clonotype came up many times. This chain connects TRBV6-5 to TRBJ2-7; 12 nucleotides agree with TRBD2. There are 16 residues in the CDR3. Losses at the gene ends were 0 bases for V and 2 bases for J; bases not matched to a gene: 2. Germline CDR1 and CDR2: MNHEY and SVGAGI. CDR3 in amino acids: CASSYSGLAGTYEQYF. The CDR3 nucleotides read TGTGCCAGCAGTTACTCCGGACTAGCGGGGACCTACGAGCAGTACTTC.

This clonotype was seen ten or more times. The chain employs TRBV12-3 or TRBV12-4 and TRBJ2-1; 14 bases line up with TRBD2. V was pared by 5 bases and J by 6 bases, with 6 bases of the junction left unmatched. This CDR3 contains 16 residues. The CDR3 loop reads CASSGGLAGEFNEQFF. For the CDR3, the DNA is TGTGCCAGCAGTGGGGGACTAGCGGGAGAGTTCAATGAGCAGTTCTTC.

The CDR3 loop is CSVDSGFQETQYF. In DNA form, the CDR3 reads TGCAGCGTTGATTCAGGGTTTCAAGAGACCCAGTACTTC. This sequence joins TRBV29-1 and TRBJ2-5; D possibly corresponds to TRBD1 (5 bases). Germline-derived CDR1 and CDR2 are SQVTM and ANQGSEA. This CDR3 region has 13 residues. V was pared by 3 bases and J by 2 bases, with 10 bases between.

Worth noting for this clonotype: A single base separates this from a much larger clone, so it may be a read error. The DNA for the CDR3 is TGCGCCAGGAGCCTCGGGCAGGGAGATACGCAGTATTTT. It specifies CARSLGQGDTQYF. The chain couples TRBV5-1 to TRBJ2-3; D may be TRBD1 (5 bases). Per germline, CDR1 SGHRS and CDR2 YFSETQ. CDR3 length: 13 residues. Trimming pared 8 bases from V and 5 bases from J, leaving 15 bases between.

This clonotype was detected ten times or more. The V gene is TRBV3-1, the J gene TRBJ2-1; TRBD2 matches at 9 bases. There are 12 residues in the CDR3. Unmatched junction bases numbered 2, after V lost 4 bases and J lost 10 bases. Germline CDR1 reads LGHDT; CDR2 reads YNNKEL (reference sequence). Written as DNA, the CDR3 is TGTGCCAGCAGCCCCGGACTAGCGGAGCAGTTCTTC. It translates to CASSPGLAEQFF.

This clonotype was counted ten times or more. V is TRBV12-3 or TRBV12-4 and J is TRBJ2-1; 7 bases are a match to TRBD2. Trimming removed 5 bases from V and 6 bases from J; junction bases left unmatched: 13. The CDR3 runs to 16 residues. CDR3 sequence reads: CASSPGTTRTGNEQFF. CDR3 coding DNA: TGTGCCAGCAGTCCCGGGACTACCCGAACCGGCAATGAGCAGTTCTTC.

This clonotype has at least ten counts. The chain joins TRBV9 to TRBJ1-1; tentative D call: TRBD1 (6 bases). V was trimmed by 3 bases and J by 4 bases, leaving 16 bases between them. Germline CDR1 SGDLS, CDR2 YYNGEE. CDR3 length: 15 residues. For the CDR3, the DNA is TGTGCCAGCAGCGCCAGGGGACGGGGGGCCACTGAAGCTTTCTTT. Translating it yields CASSARGRGATEAFF.

The table lists this clonotype with many counts. The gene calls are TRBV7-6 and TRBJ1-5; TRBD1 matches 10 bases. J gave up 6 bases and V 1 base, and 3 bases lay outside the gene matches. The CDR3 has 15 residues. The germline V gene encodes CDR1 SGHVS and CDR2 FNYEAQ. CDR3 sequence (DNA): TGTGCCAGCAGCTTAGGGACAGGGGGGATTCAGCCCCAGCATTTT. Translated, it gives CASSLGTGGIQPQHF.

There are many counts of this clonotype. The rearrangement uses TRBV12-3 or TRBV12-4 and TRBJ1-1; a weak D match, TRBD1 (5 bases). Trimming shortened V by 1 base and J by 0 bases, and 9 bases separated the two germline ends. The CDR3 runs to 15 residues. CDR3 amino acids: CASSLVARVNTEAFF. Written as DNA, the CDR3 is TGTGCCAGCAGTTTAGTGGCCAGGGTGAACACTGAAGCTTTCTTT.

This clonotype was recorded at least ten times. The chain combines TRBV5-1 with TRBJ1-1; a possible D gene is TRBD1 (6 bases). V was pared by 4 bases and J by 1 base, with 11 bases between. This CDR3 contains 14 residues. CDR1 and CDR2 (germline): SGHRS, YFSETQ. CDR3 DNA: TGCGCCAGCAGCAGAGGGGGATCGAACACTGAAGCTTTCTTT. Translated: CASSRGGSNTEAFF.

J is TRBJ2-3 and V is TRBV4-3; weak D call: TRBD1 (5 bases). V shed 0 bases and J shed 0 bases, with 10 bases lying between them. CDR1 is LGHNA, CDR2 YSLEER, per germline. CDR3 length: 16 residues. For the CDR3, the DNA is TGCGCCAGCAGCCAAGATCTCAGGGTTAGCACAGATACGCAGTATTTT. This gives the protein CASSQDLRVSTDTQYF.

This clonotype showed up many times. The chain combines TRBV7-9 with TRBJ1-2; 7 bases are a match to TRBD1. V lost 5 bases and J lost 5; bases outside the gene matches: 11. CDR1 and CDR2 from the germline V gene are SEHNR and FQNEAQ (reference sequence). This CDR3 spans 15 amino acids. The CDR3 spells CASSPGTESIYGYTF. The CDR3 DNA is TGTGCCAGCAGCCCAGGGACAGAATCTATATATGGCTACACCTTC.

At least ten counts were recorded for this clonotype. The chain employs TRBV7-8 and TRBJ2-5, with 9 bases fitting TRBD1. Per the germline V gene, CDR1 is SGHVS and CDR2 is FQNEAQ. CDR3 length equals 16 residues. V shed 1 base, J shed 7 bases, and the junction held 10 bases outside the gene matches. CDR3 sequence reads: CASSLVTWGGQGTQYF. The CDR3 DNA sequence: TGTGCCAGCAGCTTAGTTACATGGGGGGGACAGGGGACCCAGTACTTC.

In this sample, this clonotype turned up many times. The chain carries TRBV10-3 and TRBJ1-1, with D hard to call. The CDR3 sequence is 11 residues long. Between the trimmed V and J ends, which lost 7 bases and 1 base, there was a span of 4 bases. CDR1 is ENHRY and CDR2 is SYGVKD in the germline V gene. The CDR3 loop is CAIMENTEAFF. In DNA form, the CDR3 reads TGTGCCATCATGGAGAACACTGAAGCTTTCTTT.

This clonotype was picked up many times. V and J are TRBV11-2 and TRBJ2-3; D is unresolved. Per germline, CDR1 SGHAT and CDR2 FQNNGV. The CDR3 covers 12 residues. The V and J ends lost 3 bases and 3 bases respectively, with 4 bases between them. CDR3 nucleotides: TGTGCCAGCAGCTTGTGGACAGATACGCAGTATTTT. Translated: CASSLWTDTQYF.